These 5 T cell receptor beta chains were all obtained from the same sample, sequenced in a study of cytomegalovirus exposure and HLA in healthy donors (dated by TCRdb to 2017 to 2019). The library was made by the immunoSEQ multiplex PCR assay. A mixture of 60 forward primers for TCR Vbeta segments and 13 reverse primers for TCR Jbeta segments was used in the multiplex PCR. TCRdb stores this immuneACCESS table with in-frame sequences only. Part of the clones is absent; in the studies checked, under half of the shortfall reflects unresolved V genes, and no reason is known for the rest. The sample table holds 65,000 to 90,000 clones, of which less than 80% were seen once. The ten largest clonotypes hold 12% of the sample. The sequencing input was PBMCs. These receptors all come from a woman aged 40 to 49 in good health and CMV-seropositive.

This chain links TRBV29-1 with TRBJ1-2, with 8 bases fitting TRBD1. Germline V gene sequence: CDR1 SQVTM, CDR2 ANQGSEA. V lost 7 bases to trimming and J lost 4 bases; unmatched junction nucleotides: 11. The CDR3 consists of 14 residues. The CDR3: CSARVTGASYGYTF. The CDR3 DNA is TGCAGCGCCCGGGTGACAGGGGCAAGCTATGGCTACACCTTC.

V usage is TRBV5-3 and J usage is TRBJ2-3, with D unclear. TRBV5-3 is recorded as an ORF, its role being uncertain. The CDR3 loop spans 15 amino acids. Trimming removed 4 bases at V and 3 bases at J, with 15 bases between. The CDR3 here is CARSPGGRRTDTQYF. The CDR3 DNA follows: TGTGCCAGAAGCCCGGGTGGTAGGCGGACAGATACGCAGTATTTT.

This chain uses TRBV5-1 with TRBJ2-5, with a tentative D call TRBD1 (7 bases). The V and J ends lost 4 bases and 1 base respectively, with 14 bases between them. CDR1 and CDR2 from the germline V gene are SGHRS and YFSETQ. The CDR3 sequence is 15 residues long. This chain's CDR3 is CASSRGTDFQETQYF. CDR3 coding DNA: TGCGCCAGCAGCCGGGGGACAGACTTCCAAGAGACCCAGTACTTC.

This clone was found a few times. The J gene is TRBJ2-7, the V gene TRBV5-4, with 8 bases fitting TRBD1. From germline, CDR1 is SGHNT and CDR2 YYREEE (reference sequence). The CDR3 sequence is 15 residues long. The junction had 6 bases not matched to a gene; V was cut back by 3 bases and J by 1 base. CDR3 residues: CASSWTGKESYEQYF. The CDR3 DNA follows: TGTGCCAGCAGCTGGACAGGGAAGGAGTCCTACGAGCAGTACTTC.

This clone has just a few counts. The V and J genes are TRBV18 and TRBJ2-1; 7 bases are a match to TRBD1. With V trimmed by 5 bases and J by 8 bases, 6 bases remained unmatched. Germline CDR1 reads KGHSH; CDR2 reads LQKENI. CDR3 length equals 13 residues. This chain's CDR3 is CASSTTGWDEQFF. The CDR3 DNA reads TGTGCCAGCTCAACGACAGGGTGGGATGAGCAGTTCTTC.